Presented here are 25 T cell receptor beta chains from one specimen sequenced in a study of cytomegalovirus exposure and HLA in healthy donors. This PCR relied on a set of 60 Vbeta primers and 13 Jbeta primers. TCRdb's table, derived via immunoSEQ multiplex PCR, lists solely in-frame clones and lacks some. The sample includes about 140,000 clones, about 80% of them seen just once. Sequenced: PBMCs. Every receptor here comes from a woman in her 40s in good health and CMV-seropositive.

The chain's CDR3 is CASSATHVWNNEQFF. DNA for the CDR3: TGTGCCAGCAGTGCGACACACGTTTGGAACAATGAGCAGTTCTTC. The rearrangement links TRBV2 to TRBJ2-1; unclear D gene. The CDR3 covers 15 residues. Germline loops: CDR1 SNHLY, CDR2 FYNNEI. With 4 bases removed from V and 5 bases from J, the gap between germline ends came to 15 bases.

The chain has TRBV5-4 and TRBJ2-7; 9 bases fit TRBD1. The CDR3 spans 15 residues. Trimming took 4 bases from V and 3 from J; bases not matched to a gene: 8. Looked up from germline, CDR1 is SGHNT and CDR2 is YYREEE (reference sequence). CDR3 nucleotides: TGTGCCAGCAGCGCAACAGGGGGCGTAAACTACGAGCAGTACTTC. The encoded protein is CASSATGGVNYEQYF.

The chain carries TRBV2 and TRBJ2-5; possibly TRBD2 for D (5 bases). Trimming shortened V by 6 bases and J by 12 bases, and 17 bases separated the two germline ends. The CDR3 is 12 amino acids. Germline-derived CDR1 and CDR2 are SNHLY and FYNNEI. The CDR3 loop reads CASRARWRVEYF. Written as DNA, the CDR3 is TGTGCCAGCAGGGCCCGGTGGCGGGTCGAGTACTTC. Drawing the rest from reference TRBV2 and TRBJ2-5, the complete variable domain is EPEVTQTPSHQVTQMGQEVILRCVPISNHLYFYWYRQILGQKVEFLVSFYNNEISEKSEIFDDQFSVERPDGSNFTLKIRSTKLEDSAMYFCASRARWRVEYFGPGTRLLVL.

V gene TRBV11-1 combines with J gene TRBJ2-2; 7 bases agree with TRBD2. J gave up 1 base and V 3 bases, and 8 bases lay outside the gene matches. CDR1 SGHAT and CDR2 FQDESV come from the germline V gene (reference sequence). This CDR3 has 17 amino acids. In DNA, the CDR3 is TGTGCCAGCAGCTTTTTCCTAGCGGAGTTGAACACCGGGGAGCTGTTTTTT. It encodes CASSFFLAELNTGELFF.

The gene calls are TRBV18 and TRBJ2-1; D may be TRBD2 (6 bases). The CDR3 is made up of 15 amino acids. Germline V gene lookup returns CDR1 KGHSH and CDR2 LQKENI. V gave up 6 bases and J gave up 5 bases, with 17 bases separating them. The CDR3 spells CASSRIGGVNNEQFF. Here the CDR3 DNA reads TGTGCCAGCTCGCGGATCGGCGGGGTTAACAATGAGCAGTTCTTC.

The chain combines TRBV21-1 with TRBJ2-1; TRBD1, the table's D call, lacks a check against the DNA. TRBV21-1 represents a pseudogene. The CDR3 runs to 17 residues. The DNA for the CDR3 is TGTGCCAGCAGCAGCCCGGGACAGTCGAGCTCCTACAATGAGCAGTTCTTC. Translation: CASSSPGQSSSYNEQFF.

The J gene is TRBJ2-7, the V gene TRBV5-4, with 11 nucleotides matching TRBD2. Germline V gene data show CDR1 as SGHNT and CDR2 as YYREEE (reference sequence). After removal of 3 bases from V and 3 bases from J, the junction contained 2 bases not matched to a gene. The CDR3 consists of 14 residues. The CDR3: CASSSGLAVYEQYF. Here the CDR3 DNA reads TGTGCCAGCAGCTCGGGACTAGCGGTCTACGAGCAGTACTTC.

This chain joins TRBV5-8 and TRBJ2-5; TRBD1 aligns across 9 bases. From germline, CDR1 is SGHTS and CDR2 YDEGEE. The ends lost 3 bases at V and 5 bases at J; junction bases unmatched: 8. There are 15 residues in the CDR3. The CDR3 loop is CASSSGQGLGETQYF. CDR3 in DNA: TGTGCCAGCAGCTCGGGACAGGGTTTGGGGGAGACCCAGTACTTC.

This chain connects TRBV11-3 to TRBJ1-6; D is unresolved. The V end lost 2 bases, the J end lost 8 bases, and 7 bases lay between the germline ends. This CDR3 spans 13 amino acids. From germline, CDR1 is SGHNT and CDR2 YENEEA. This CDR3 reads CASSLNTDSPLHF. The CDR3 coding sequence is TGTGCCAGCAGCTTAAACACAGATTCACCCCTCCACTTT.

In regard to this clone: The same CDR3 arises from other DNA sequences in this sample as well. This chain uses TRBV28 with TRBJ2-7; no clear D. Germline V gene data show CDR1 as MDHEN and CDR2 as SYDVKM. CDR3 length equals 11 residues. V lost 4 bases to trimming and J lost 3 bases, with 4 bases between them. CDR3 DNA: TGTGCCAGCAGTTCAGGCTACGAGCAGTACTTC. Residues: CASSSGYEQYF.

V and J are TRBV13 and TRBJ1-1; D is possibly TRBD1 (6 bases). Germline V gene lookup returns CDR1 PRHDT and CDR2 FYEKMQ (reference sequence). The CDR3 covers 14 residues. V was cut by 2 bases and J by 10 bases, with 17 bases left in between. The CDR3: CASSLSLMGAGAFF. In DNA, the CDR3 is TGTGCCAGCAGCTTAAGTCTGATGGGGGCAGGAGCTTTCTTT. Using reference TRBV13 and TRBJ1-1 for the parts outside the CDR3, the full variable domain is AAGVIQSPRHLIKEKRETATLKCYPIPRHDTVYWYQQGPGQDPQFLISFYEKMQSDKGSIPDRFSAQQFSDYHSELNMSSLELGDSALYFCASSLSLMGAGAFFGQGTRLTVV.

About this clone: An end of the junction differs from the germline gene, which may be a read error. The chain is built from TRBV7-9 and TRBJ2-1; 10 positions match TRBD2. This CDR3 has 17 amino acids. Germline V gene lookup returns CDR1 SEHNR and CDR2 FQNEAQ (reference sequence). DNA of the CDR3: TGTTCCAGCAGCTTAGGGGGAGCGGGAGGGCCTAGTGTTGAGCAGTTCTTC. It codes for CSSSLGGAGGPSVEQFF.

The sample holds one count of this clone. The chain joins TRBV28 to TRBJ2-1; 11 bases are a match to TRBD2. Germline CDR1 MDHEN, CDR2 SYDVKM. The CDR3 length is 16 residues. V trimming: 4 bases; J trimming: 7 bases; junction bases outside the gene matches: 9. The CDR3 reads CASSSSTSGRTNEQFF. The CDR3, as DNA: TGTGCCAGCAGTTCGTCAACTAGCGGGAGAACGAATGAGCAGTTCTTC.

V and J are TRBV10-3 and TRBJ2-1; weak D call: TRBD2 (5 bases). Deletions cut 5 bases from V and 6 bases from J, with 14 bases between. This CDR3 has 14 residues. Germline V lookup: CDR1 ENHRY, CDR2 SYGVKD. CDR3 in amino acids: CAISKNGEGNEQFF. The CDR3 DNA reads TGTGCCATCAGTAAAAATGGAGAGGGCAATGAGCAGTTCTTC.

The J gene is TRBJ2-5, the V gene TRBV7-2, with 9 bases that match TRBD2. The junction had 9 bases not matched to a gene; V was cut back by 5 bases and J by 5 bases. This CDR3 contains 15 residues. CDR1 is SGHTA, CDR2 FQGNSA, per germline. This chain's CDR3 is CASSKREARLETQYF. As DNA, the CDR3 is TGTGCCAGCAGCAAGCGGGAGGCCCGCTTGGAGACCCAGTACTTC.

V and J are TRBV21-1 and TRBJ2-7; the table's D call, TRBD2, was not checked against the DNA. TRBV21-1 is designated a pseudogene. This CDR3 contains 15 residues. The CDR3 DNA sequence: TGTGCCAGCAGCAGGGGACTAGCGCAAACCTACGAGCAGTACTTC. Encoded protein: CASSRGLAQTYEQYF.

The gene calls are TRBV5-5 and TRBJ1-1; possibly TRBD1 for D (6 bases). The ends were cut back, 5 bases at V and 1 base at J, with 15 bases in the middle. The CDR3 length is 15 residues. The germline V gene has CDR1 SGHKS and CDR2 YYEKEE (reference sequence). CDR3 residues: CASSWRQGKNTEAFF. The CDR3 bases are TGTGCCAGCAGTTGGAGGCAGGGGAAGAACACTGAAGCTTTCTTT.

This chain connects TRBV2 to TRBJ2-7, with D tentatively TRBD1 (6 bases). CDR3 length: 13 residues. Germline-derived CDR1 and CDR2 are SNHLY and FYNNEI. Trimming stripped 4 bases from V and 6 bases from J, with 13 bases between. DNA for the CDR3: TGTGCCAGCAGTGTTTACAGGGCGAGCGAGCAGTACTTC. It translates to CASSVYRASEQYF.

The chain carries TRBV6-1 and TRBJ1-1; TRBD1 might be the D (6 bases). Germline CDR1 is MNHNS and CDR2 is SASEGT. V lost 7 bases and J 9 bases, leaving 18 bases between the germline ends. The CDR3 has 13 amino acids. The CDR3 loop is CASIKLSGDQAFF. CDR3 DNA: TGTGCCAGCATCAAACTATCAGGGGACCAAGCTTTCTTT.

The J gene is TRBJ1-2, the V gene TRBV11-2; 8 nucleotides align to TRBD1. In germline, CDR1 is SGHAT, CDR2 FQNNGV. This CDR3 is 14 amino acids long. V lost 1 base to trimming and J lost 6 bases; unmatched junction nucleotides: 4. CDR3 sequence: CASSLGPGGDGYTF. The CDR3 nucleotides read TGTGCCAGCAGCTTAGGTCCAGGGGGCGATGGCTACACCTTC.

A few counts support this clone. The rearrangement uses TRBV6-6 and TRBJ1-2, with D perhaps TRBD1 (5 bases). The V end lost 4 bases, the J end lost 4 bases, and 10 bases lay between the germline ends. This CDR3 comprises 13 residues. Germline CDR1 reads MNHNY; CDR2 reads SVGAGI (reference sequence). The CDR3 sequence: CASSSQGSYGYTF. CDR3 nucleotide sequence: TGTGCCAGCAGTTCGCAGGGCTCCTATGGCTACACCTTC.

For this clone: The same CDR3 arises from other DNA sequences in this sample as well. This chain joins TRBV27 and TRBJ2-1; D is possibly TRBD2 (6 bases). Germline CDR1 reads MNHEY; CDR2 reads SMNVEV (reference sequence). The V gene lost 4 bases and the J gene lost 3 bases, with 13 bases spanning the gap. The CDR3 extends over 15 amino acids. CDR3 amino acids: CASSSQAGGYNEQFF. Here the CDR3 DNA reads TGTGCCAGCAGTTCACAGGCCGGGGGCTACAATGAGCAGTTCTTC.

J is TRBJ1-4 and V is TRBV5-5; 8 nucleotides line up with TRBD1. The junction had 4 bases not matched to a gene; V was cut back by 0 bases and J by 6 bases. Germline loops: CDR1 SGHKS, CDR2 YYEKEE (reference sequence). The CDR3 covers 15 residues. CDR3 protein: CASSLGTGGYEKLFF. In DNA, the CDR3 is TGTGCCAGCAGCTTGGGAACAGGGGGTTATGAAAAACTGTTTTTT.

This sequence joins TRBV28 and TRBJ2-7, with 14 bases that match TRBD2. The V gene end was trimmed by 6 bases and the J gene end by 2 bases; junction bases not matched to a gene: 3. Per the germline V gene, CDR1 is MDHEN and CDR2 is SYDVKM. The CDR3 totals 15 residues. CDR3 amino acids: CASRQGLAGAYEQYF. The CDR3 bases are TGTGCCAGCAGGCAGGGACTAGCGGGAGCCTACGAGCAGTACTTC.

The chain carries TRBV5-1 and TRBJ2-1; D possibly corresponds to TRBD2 (5 bases). This CDR3 contains 12 residues. Germline values: CDR1 SGHRS, CDR2 YFSETQ. The germline V and J ends were trimmed by 4 bases and 9 bases, with 11 bases remaining between them. The DNA of the CDR3 is TGCGCCAGCAGCCCGGGGTCCCTTGAGCAGTTCTTC. Translating it yields CASSPGSLEQFF.